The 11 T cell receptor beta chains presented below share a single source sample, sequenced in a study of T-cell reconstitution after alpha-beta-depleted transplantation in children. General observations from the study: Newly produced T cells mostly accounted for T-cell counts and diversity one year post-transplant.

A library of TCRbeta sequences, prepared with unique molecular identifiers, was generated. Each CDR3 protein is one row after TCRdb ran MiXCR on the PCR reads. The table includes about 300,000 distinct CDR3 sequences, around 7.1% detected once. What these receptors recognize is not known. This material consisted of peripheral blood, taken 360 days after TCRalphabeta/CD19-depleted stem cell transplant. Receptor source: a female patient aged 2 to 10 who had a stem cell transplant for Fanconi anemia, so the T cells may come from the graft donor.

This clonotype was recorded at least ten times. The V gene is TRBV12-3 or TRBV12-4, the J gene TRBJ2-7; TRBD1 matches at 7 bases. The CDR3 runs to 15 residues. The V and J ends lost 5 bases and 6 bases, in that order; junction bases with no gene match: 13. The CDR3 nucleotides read TGTGCCAGCAGTGATACAGGGGTTCCAGTGGCCGAGCAGTACTTC. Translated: CASSDTGVPVAEQYF.

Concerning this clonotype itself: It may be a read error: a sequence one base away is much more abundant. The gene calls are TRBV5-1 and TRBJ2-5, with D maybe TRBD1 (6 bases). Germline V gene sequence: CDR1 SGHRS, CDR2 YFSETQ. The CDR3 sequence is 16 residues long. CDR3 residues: CASTFGTKGDGEPQYF. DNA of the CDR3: TGCGCCAGCACCTTCGGGACGAAGGGGGACGGAGAGCCCCAGTACTTC.

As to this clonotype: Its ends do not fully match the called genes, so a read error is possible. CDR3 DNA sequence: TGCGCCAGCAGCTTCCCAGGGTCCACCGGGGAGCTGCTTTTT. Translated: CASSFPGSTGELLF. The genes are TRBV5-1 and TRBJ2-2; D is possibly TRBD1 or TRBD2 (5 bases each). From germline, CDR1 is SGHRS and CDR2 YFSETQ. This CDR3 comprises 14 residues. Full variable domain (rest looked up from reference TRBV5-1 and TRBJ2-2): KAGVTQTPRYLIKTRGQQVTLSCSPISGHRSVSWYQQTPGQGLQFLFEYFSETQRNKGNFPGRFSGRQFSNSRSEMNVSTLELGDSALYLCASSFPGSTGELLFGEGSRLTVL.

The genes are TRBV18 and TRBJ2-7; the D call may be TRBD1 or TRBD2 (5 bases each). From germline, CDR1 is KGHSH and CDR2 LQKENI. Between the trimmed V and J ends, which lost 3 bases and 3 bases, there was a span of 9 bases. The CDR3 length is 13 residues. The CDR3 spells CASSPGRNYEQYF. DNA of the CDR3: TGTGCCAGCTCACCGGGACGGAACTACGAGCAGTACTTC.

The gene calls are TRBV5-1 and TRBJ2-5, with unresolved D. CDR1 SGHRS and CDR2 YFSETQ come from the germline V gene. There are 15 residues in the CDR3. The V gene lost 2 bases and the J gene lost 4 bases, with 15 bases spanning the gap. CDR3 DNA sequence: TGCGCCAGCAGCTTTACCTCTAGTGGGGTAGAGACCCAGTACTTC. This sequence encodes CASSFTSSGVETQYF.

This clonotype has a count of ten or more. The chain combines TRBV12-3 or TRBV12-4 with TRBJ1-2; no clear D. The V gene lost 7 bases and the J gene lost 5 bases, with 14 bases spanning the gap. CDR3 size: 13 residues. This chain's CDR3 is CASTLQADYGYTF. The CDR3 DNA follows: TGTGCCAGCACCCTCCAGGCGGATTATGGCTACACCTTC.

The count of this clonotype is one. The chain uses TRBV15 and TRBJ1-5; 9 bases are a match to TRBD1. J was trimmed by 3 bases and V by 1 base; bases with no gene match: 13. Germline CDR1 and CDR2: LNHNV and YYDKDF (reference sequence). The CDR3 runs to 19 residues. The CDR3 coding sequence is TGTGCCACCAGCAGAGCCGCGGGACAGGGAGGACCCTTCAATCAGCCCCAGCATTTT. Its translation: CATSRAAGQGGPFNQPQHF.

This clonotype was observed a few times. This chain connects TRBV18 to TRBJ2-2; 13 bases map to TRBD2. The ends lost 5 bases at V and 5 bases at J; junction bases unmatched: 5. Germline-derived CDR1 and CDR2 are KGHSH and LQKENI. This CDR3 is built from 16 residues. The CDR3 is CASSSGLAGPTGELFF. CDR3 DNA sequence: TGTGCCAGCTCATCGGGACTAGCGGGACCGACCGGGGAGCTGTTTTTT.

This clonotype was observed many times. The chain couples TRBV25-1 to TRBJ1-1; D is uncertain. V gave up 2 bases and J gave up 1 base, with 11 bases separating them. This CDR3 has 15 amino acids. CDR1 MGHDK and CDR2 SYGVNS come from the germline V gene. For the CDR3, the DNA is TGTGCCAGCAGTGAACCTCGCCTAGGGAACACTGAAGCTTTCTTT. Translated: CASSEPRLGNTEAFF.

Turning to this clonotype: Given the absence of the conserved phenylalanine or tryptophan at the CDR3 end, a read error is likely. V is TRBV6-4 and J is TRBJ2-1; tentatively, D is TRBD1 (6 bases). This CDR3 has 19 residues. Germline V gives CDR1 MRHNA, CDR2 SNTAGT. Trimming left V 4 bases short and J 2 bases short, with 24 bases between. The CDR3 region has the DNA TGTGCCAGCAGTGCCTACATACAGACAGGCTTGGTGACCTACAATGAGCAGTTCTAC. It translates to CASSAYIQTGLVTYNEQFY.

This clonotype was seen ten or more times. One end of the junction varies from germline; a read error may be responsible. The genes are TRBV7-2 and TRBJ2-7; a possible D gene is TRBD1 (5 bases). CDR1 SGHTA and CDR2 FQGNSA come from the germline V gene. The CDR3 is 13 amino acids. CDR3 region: CASSLGQGGEQYF. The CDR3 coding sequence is TGTGCCAGCAGTTTAGGGCAGGGCGGCGAGCAGTACTTC. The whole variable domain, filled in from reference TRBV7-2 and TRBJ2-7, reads GAGVSQSPSNKVTEKGKDVELRCDPISGHTALYWYRQSLGQGLEFLIYFQGNSAPDKSGLPSDRFSAERTGGSVSTLTIQRTQQEDSAVYLCASSLGQGGEQYFGPGTRLTVT.